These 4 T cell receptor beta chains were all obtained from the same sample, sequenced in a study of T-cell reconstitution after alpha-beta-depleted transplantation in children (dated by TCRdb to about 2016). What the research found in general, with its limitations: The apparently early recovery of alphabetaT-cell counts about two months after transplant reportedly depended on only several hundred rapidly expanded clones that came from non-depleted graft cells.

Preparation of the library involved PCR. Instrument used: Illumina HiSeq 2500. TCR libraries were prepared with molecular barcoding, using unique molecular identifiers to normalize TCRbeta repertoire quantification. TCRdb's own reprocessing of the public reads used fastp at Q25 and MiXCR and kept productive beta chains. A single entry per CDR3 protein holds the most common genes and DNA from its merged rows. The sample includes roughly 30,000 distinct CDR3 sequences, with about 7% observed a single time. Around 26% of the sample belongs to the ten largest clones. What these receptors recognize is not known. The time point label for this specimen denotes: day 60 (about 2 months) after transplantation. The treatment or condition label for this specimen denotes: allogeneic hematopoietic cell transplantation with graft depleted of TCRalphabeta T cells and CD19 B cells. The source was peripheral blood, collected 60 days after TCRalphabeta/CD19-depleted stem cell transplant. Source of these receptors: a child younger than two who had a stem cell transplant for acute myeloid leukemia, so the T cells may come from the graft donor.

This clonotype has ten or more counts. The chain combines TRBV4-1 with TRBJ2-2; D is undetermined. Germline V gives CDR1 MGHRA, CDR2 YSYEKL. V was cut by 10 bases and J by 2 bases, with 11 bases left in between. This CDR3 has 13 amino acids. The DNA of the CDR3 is TGCGCCACCAGTGGGGTAAACACCGGGGAGCTGTTTTTT. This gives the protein CATSGVNTGELFF.

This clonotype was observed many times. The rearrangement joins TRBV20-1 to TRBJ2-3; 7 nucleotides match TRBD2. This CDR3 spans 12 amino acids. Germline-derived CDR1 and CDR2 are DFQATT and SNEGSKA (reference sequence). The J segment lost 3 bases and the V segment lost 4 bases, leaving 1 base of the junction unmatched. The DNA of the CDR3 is TGCAGTGCTACCGGGAGGACAGATACGCAGTATTTT. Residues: CSATGRTDTQYF.

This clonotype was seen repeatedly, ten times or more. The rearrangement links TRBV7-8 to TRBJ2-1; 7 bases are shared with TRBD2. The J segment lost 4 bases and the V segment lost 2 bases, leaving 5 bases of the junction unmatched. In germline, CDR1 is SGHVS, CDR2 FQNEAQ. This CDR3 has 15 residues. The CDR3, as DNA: TGTGCCAGCAGCTTATTTGAGGGAGGGTACAATGAGCAGTTCTTC. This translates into CASSLFEGGYNEQFF. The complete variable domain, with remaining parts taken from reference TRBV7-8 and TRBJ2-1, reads GAGVSQSPRYKVAKRGQDVALRCDPISGHVSLFWYQQALGQGPEFLTYFQNEAQLDKSGLPSDRFFAERPEGSVSTLKIQRTQQEDSAVYLCASSLFEGGYNEQFFGPGTRLTVL.

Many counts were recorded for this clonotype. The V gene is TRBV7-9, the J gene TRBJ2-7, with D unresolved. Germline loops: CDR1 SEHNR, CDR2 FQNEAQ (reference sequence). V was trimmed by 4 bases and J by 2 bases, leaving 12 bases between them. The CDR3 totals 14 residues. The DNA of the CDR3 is TGTGCCAGCAGCTCCCCGATGCCGGCCTACGAGCAGTACTTC. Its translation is CASSSPMPAYEQYF. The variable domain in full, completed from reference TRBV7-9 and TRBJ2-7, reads DTGVSQNPRHKITKRGQNVTFRCDPISEHNRLYWYRQTLGQGPEFLTYFQNEAQLEKSRLLSDRFSAERPKGSFSTLEIQRTEQGDSAMYLCASSSPMPAYEQYFGPGTRLTVT.